These 15 T cell receptor beta chains originate from one sample sequenced in a study of OX40 agonist ivuxolimab in advanced cancers. The assay was immunoSEQ multiplex PCR, and TCRdb's table has in-frame clones only and misses some. In the table there are 95,000 to 150,000 clones, 93% of which are singletons. The specimen was CD4+ or CD8+ T cells sorted from blood, collected in a trial of the OX40 agonist ivuxolimab. The receptor source for this set is an adult with an advanced solid tumor such as melanoma, head and neck, liver or kidney cancer.

This clone appeared once. This rearrangement joins TRBV7-9 to TRBJ2-7; 15 bases line up with TRBD2. This CDR3 is built from 16 residues. V gave up 5 bases and J gave up 5 bases; unmatched junction bases: 7. Germline V gene data show CDR1 as SEHNR and CDR2 as FQNEAQ (reference sequence). CDR3 DNA: TGTGCCAGCAGCACAGGACTAGCGGGGGGGCCCCACGAGCAGTACTTC. This gives the protein CASSTGLAGGPHEQYF.

This clone was detected once. In nucleotides, the CDR3 is TGTGCCAGCAGTTATAGTTGGGAGACCCAGTACTTC. Its protein product is CASSYSWETQYF. The rearrangement joins TRBV6-6 to TRBJ2-5; the D is unclear. Germline V lookup: CDR1 MNHNY, CDR2 SVGAGI (reference sequence). The V and J ends lost 3 bases and 5 bases respectively, with 7 bases between them. The CDR3 is made up of 12 amino acids.

The V call is TRBV6-1, the J call TRBJ1-4, with 10 bases aligning to TRBD1. CDR3 length: 15 amino acids. V lost 0 bases and J lost 11; bases outside the gene matches: 6. Per germline, CDR1 MNHNS and CDR2 SASEGT. The CDR3 spells CASSEAWGTGEKLFF. CDR3 in DNA: TGTGCCAGCAGTGAAGCTTGGGGGACAGGGGAGAAACTGTTTTTT.

V and J are TRBV23-1 and TRBJ1-5, with 9 bases aligning to TRBD1. TRBV23-1 is an ORF; its function is uncertain. V dropped 2 bases and J dropped 0; count of bases not matched to a gene: 14. The CDR3 length is 20 residues. DNA of the CDR3: TGCGCCAGCAGTCAACACCCGGGACAGGGATCTAACGATAGCAATCAGCCCCAGCATTTT. Amino acids: CASSQHPGQGSNDSNQPQHF.

This chain uses TRBV4-3 with TRBJ2-3, with a tentative D call TRBD2 (6 bases). The CDR3 is made up of 17 amino acids. V lost 4 bases, J lost 5 bases, and 22 bases lay in between. CDR1 and CDR2 (germline): LGHNA, YSLEER. In DNA, the CDR3 is TGCGCCAGCAGCCTCGGCGGGGCTAGCCTGGGGATAGATACGCAGTATTTT. Its translation is CASSLGGASLGIDTQYF.

V and J are TRBV6-5 and TRBJ1-3; D might be TRBD1 (6 bases). The germline gives CDR1 MNHEY, CDR2 SVGAGI. Deletions cut 6 bases from V and 4 bases from J, with 10 bases between. CDR3 length: 13 amino acids. This CDR3 reads CASSHREGNTIYF. The CDR3 DNA follows: TGTGCCAGCAGCCACAGGGAAGGAAACACCATATATTTT.

The V gene is TRBV6-1, the J gene TRBJ1-5; no firm D call. Germline CDR1 MNHNS, CDR2 SASEGT. The CDR3 sequence is 14 residues long. The germline V and J ends were trimmed by 6 bases and 3 bases, with 12 bases remaining between them. Here the CDR3 reads CASRRPGLNQPQHF. For the CDR3, the DNA is TGTGCCAGCAGGAGACCGGGCCTCAATCAGCCCCAGCATTTT.

This chain uses TRBV10-3 with TRBJ2-2; TRBD2 matches 11 bases. The CDR3 totals 16 residues. With V trimmed by 6 bases and J by 4 bases, 7 bases remained unmatched. CDR1 and CDR2 (germline): ENHRY, SYGVKD. The CDR3 loop reads CAISPTSGSFTGELFF. Here the CDR3 DNA reads TGTGCCATCAGCCCTACTAGCGGGAGTTTCACCGGGGAGCTGTTTTTT.

The chain is built from TRBV6-1 and TRBJ2-1, with 15 nucleotides matching TRBD2. This CDR3 has 15 residues. From germline, CDR1 is MNHNS and CDR2 SASEGT. Trimming took 5 bases from V and 9 from J; bases not matched to a gene: 5. CDR3 DNA sequence: TGTGCCAGCAGTTCCGGACTAGCGGGAGGGGGTGAGCAGTTCTTC. This sequence encodes CASSSGLAGGGEQFF.

The chain couples TRBV5-1 to TRBJ2-2, with 7 bases fitting TRBD1. Germline CDR1 reads SGHRS; CDR2 reads YFSETQ. The CDR3 length is 14 residues. After removal of 0 bases from V and 6 bases from J, the junction contained 2 bases not matched to a gene. CDR3 sequence (DNA): TGCGCCAGCAGCTTGGTACAGGGGCCCGGGGAGCTGTTTTTT. Its protein product is CASSLVQGPGELFF.

In its sample, this clone was seen once. One junction end does not reproduce the germline sequence, and a read error may be involved. The gene calls are TRBV2 and TRBJ2-5; 12 bases fit TRBD2. There are 12 residues in the CDR3. CDR1 is SNHLY, CDR2 FYNNEI, per germline. The DNA for the CDR3 is TGTGCCAGCAGTCCTACTAGCGGGGGGCCCCACTTC. This sequence encodes CASSPTSGGPHF.

The chain is built from TRBV15 and TRBJ2-7, with unresolved D. The CDR3 is 17 residues long. The germline V gene encodes CDR1 LNHNV and CDR2 YYDKDF (reference sequence). V was shortened by 0 bases and J by 0 bases, with 15 bases between the two germline ends. The CDR3 spells CATSRDTKSPLSYEQYF. The CDR3 DNA reads as TGTGCCACCAGCAGAGATACGAAGAGTCCACTCTCCTACGAGCAGTACTTC.

The V gene is TRBV6-5, the J gene TRBJ2-4, with 10 bases that match TRBD1. This CDR3 has 13 residues. V lost 6 bases, J lost 8 bases, and 4 bases stayed unmatched. Germline V gene sequence: CDR1 MNHEY, CDR2 SVGAGI. CDR3 in amino acids: CASRRTGGDIQYF. CDR3 DNA: TGTGCCAGCAGGAGGACAGGGGGAGACATTCAGTACTTC.

The rearrangement uses TRBV11-2 and TRBJ1-2; unclear D gene. CDR1 SGHAT and CDR2 FQNNGV come from the germline V gene. Trimming pared 5 bases from V and 4 bases from J, leaving 11 bases between. The CDR3 runs to 13 residues. CDR3 nucleotide sequence: TGTGCCAGCAGCCAACTGGGGATCTATGGCTACACCTTC. Translated: CASSQLGIYGYTF.

J is TRBJ2-7 and V is TRBV7-6; 8 bases are shared with TRBD1. CDR1 and CDR2 from the germline V gene are SGHVS and FNYEAQ. Losses at the gene ends were 5 bases for V and 6 bases for J; bases not matched to a gene: 9. This CDR3 is built from 14 residues. CDR3 protein: CASSPRTGLGEQYF. DNA for the CDR3: TGTGCCAGCAGCCCCCGGACAGGGCTCGGCGAGCAGTACTTC.